The source of this T cell receptor beta chain is a study of T cells in Graves' hyperthyroidism and ophthalmopathy. Notes on the study in general: Blood samples included most of the expanded thyroid clonotypes exceeding 0.001.

Patients affected by ophthalmopathy presented a Clinical Activity Score of at least 3, a NOSPECS grade of at least 4, and disease duration below 3 months. PBMCs came from around 9.7 ml fresh peripheral blood. Regarding this clonotype: Its antigen is as yet unknown.

Germline V gives CDR1 SEHNR, CDR2 FQNEAQ (reference sequence). Trimming left V 1 base short and J 7 bases short, with 13 bases between. The CDR3 spans 14 residues. RNA transcripts yielded amplified TCR beta CDR3 regions. The HTBI primer set drove a first-round RT-PCR of the TCR CDR3. Each CDR3 protein gets one entry after TCRdb re-called the multiplex PCR reads with MiXCR. The repertoire holds 500,000 to 650,000 distinct CDR3 sequences, with roughly 17% as singletons. The specimen was blood. The chain carries TRBV7-9 and TRBJ1-2; D is possibly TRBD1 (6 bases). This TCR came from a woman aged 18 to 35 with Graves' ophthalmopathy. The CDR3 DNA follows: TGTGCCAGCAGCTTAGTTGCTGCGGGGGCTGGCTACACCTTC. It translates to CASSLVAAGAGYTF.